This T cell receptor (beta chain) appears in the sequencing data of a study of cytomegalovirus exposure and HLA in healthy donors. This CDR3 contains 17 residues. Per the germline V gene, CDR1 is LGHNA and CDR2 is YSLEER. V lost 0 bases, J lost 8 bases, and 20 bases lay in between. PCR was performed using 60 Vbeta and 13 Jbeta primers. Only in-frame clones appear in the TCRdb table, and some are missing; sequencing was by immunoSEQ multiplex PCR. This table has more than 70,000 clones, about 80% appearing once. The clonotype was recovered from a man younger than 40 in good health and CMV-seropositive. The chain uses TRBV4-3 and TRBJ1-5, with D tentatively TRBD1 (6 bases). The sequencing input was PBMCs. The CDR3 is CASSQEPATGRGEPQHF. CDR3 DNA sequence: TGCGCCAGCAGCCAAGAGCCAGCCACAGGGAGAGGGGAGCCCCAGCATTTT.